This T cell receptor beta chain was documented in a study of blood T cell repertoires in COVID-19. Study-wide background: In each case, the material was cDNA or gDNA derived from T cells, B-cell-depleted T cells, or PBMCs.

Trimming stripped 6 bases from V and 6 bases from J, with 15 bases between. Germline values: CDR1 MNHNY, CDR2 SVGAGI (reference sequence). The CDR3 contains 14 residues. Produced via immunoSEQ multiplex PCR; TCRdb's table is partial and in-frame only. The sample contains fewer than 110,000 clones, 75% to 90% of which appear only once. The sequenced sample consisted of peripheral blood. This sequence joins TRBV6-6 and TRBJ1-5; D is perhaps TRBD1 (5 bases). The sequence came from a human donor in a cohort sampled during active or convalescent COVID-19. The CDR3 DNA reads as TGTGCCAGCAGCGTCCGGGGGTGGGGTCAGCCCCAGCATTTT. Encoded protein: CASSVRGWGQPQHF.